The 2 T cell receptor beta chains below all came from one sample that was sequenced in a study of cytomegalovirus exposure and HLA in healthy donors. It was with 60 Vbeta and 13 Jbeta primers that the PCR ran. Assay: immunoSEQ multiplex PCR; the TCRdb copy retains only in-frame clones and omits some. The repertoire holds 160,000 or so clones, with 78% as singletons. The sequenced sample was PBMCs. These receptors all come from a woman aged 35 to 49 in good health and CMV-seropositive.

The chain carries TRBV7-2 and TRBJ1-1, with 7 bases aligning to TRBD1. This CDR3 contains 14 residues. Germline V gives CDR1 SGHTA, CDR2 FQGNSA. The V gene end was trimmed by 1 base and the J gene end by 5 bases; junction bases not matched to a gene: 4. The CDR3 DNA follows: TGTGCCAGCAGCTTAGGGTCAGGGGGGACTGAAGCTTTCTTT. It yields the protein CASSLGSGGTEAFF.

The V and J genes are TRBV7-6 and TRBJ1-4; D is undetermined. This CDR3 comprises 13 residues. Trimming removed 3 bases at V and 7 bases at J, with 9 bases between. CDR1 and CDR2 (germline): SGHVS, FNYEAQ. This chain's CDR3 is CASSFGPVEKLFF. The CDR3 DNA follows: TGTGCCAGCAGCTTTGGGCCGGTTGAAAAACTGTTTTTT. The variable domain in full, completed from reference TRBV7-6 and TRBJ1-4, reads GAGVSQSPRYKVTKRGQDVALRCDPISGHVSLYWYRQALGQGPEFLTYFNYEAQQDKSGLPNDRFSAERPEGSISTLTIQRTEQRDSAMYRCASSFGPVEKLFFGSGTQLSVL.